The clone carrying this T cell receptor beta chain was detected only a few times. The antigen remains unidentified. Template material for amplifying TCR beta CDR3 regions consisted of RNA transcripts. The HTBI primer set drove a first-round RT-PCR of the TCR CDR3. A single record per CDR3 protein comes from TCRdb applying MiXCR to the multiplex PCR reads. The sample shows 480,000 or so distinct CDR3 sequences, approximately 15% of them seen only once. Orbital computed tomography, thyroid ultrasound, serum thyroxine and TRAb, and clinical symptoms together informed the diagnoses. The data belong to a study of T cells in Graves' hyperthyroidism and ophthalmopathy. In the study overall: The blood sample was taken at first diagnosis, before treatment began. Study-wide results and limits: A model of 13 V-J features distinguished ophthalmopathy from stable hyperthyroidism. Most thyroid clonotypes with frequency above 0.001 were detected in blood.

This CDR3 region has 15 residues. Germline CDR1 and CDR2: SEHNR and FQNEAQ (reference sequence). The V gene end was trimmed by 5 bases and the J gene end by 4 bases; junction bases not matched to a gene: 7. The chain uses TRBV7-9 and TRBJ2-1; 8 bases match TRBD2. Sequenced: blood. The TCR sequence derives from a woman between 18 and 30 years old with Graves' hyperthyroidism. CDR3 sequence (DNA): TGTGCCAGCAGCGATCCGGGACTAGGGTACAATGAGCAGTTCTTC. Translating it yields CASSDPGLGYNEQFF.